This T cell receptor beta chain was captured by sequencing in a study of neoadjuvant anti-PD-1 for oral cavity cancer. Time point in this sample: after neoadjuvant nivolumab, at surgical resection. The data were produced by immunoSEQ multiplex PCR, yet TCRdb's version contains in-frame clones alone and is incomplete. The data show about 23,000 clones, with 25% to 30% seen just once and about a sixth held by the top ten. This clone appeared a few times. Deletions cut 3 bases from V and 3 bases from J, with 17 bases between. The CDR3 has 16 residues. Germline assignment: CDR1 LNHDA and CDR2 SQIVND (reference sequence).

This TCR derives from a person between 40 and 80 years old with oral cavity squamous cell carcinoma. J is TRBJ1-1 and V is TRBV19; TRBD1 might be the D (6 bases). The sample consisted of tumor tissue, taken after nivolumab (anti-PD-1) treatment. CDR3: CASSMYGGGGHTEAFF. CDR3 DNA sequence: TGTGCCAGTAGTATGTATGGAGGGGGAGGTCACACTGAAGCTTTCTTT.